The 22 T cell receptor beta chains listed next were all sequenced from one sample in a study of T cells in Graves' hyperthyroidism and ophthalmopathy. TCR beta CDR3 regions were amplified from RNA. A first-round RT-PCR of the TCR CDR3 used the HTBI primer set. A single record per CDR3 protein comes from TCRdb applying MiXCR to the multiplex PCR reads. The sample records about 720,000 distinct CDR3 sequences, around 19% being singletons. Sequenced material: blood. The receptor set was obtained from a woman in her forties or fifties with Graves' hyperthyroidism that later progressed to Graves' ophthalmopathy.

This chain connects TRBV7-3 to TRBJ1-2; possible D gene TRBD1, 6 bases. Trimming took off 5 bases at V and 6 bases at J, with 19 bases between the two ends. CDR1 is SGHTA, CDR2 FQGTGA, per germline. This CDR3 is 15 amino acids long. The CDR3 bases are TGTGCCAGCAGCGATTTAATAGGGGGGATCCATGGCTACACCTTC. This codes for CASSDLIGGIHGYTF.

This clonotype was seen repeatedly, ten times or more. The chain couples TRBV5-1 to TRBJ2-7; 7 bases fit TRBD1. The CDR3 contains 15 residues. The germline V gene has CDR1 SGHRS and CDR2 YFSETQ. J gave up 6 bases and V 0 bases, and 9 bases lay outside the gene matches. The CDR3 loop is CASSLGGTAKGEQYF. CDR3 coding DNA: TGCGCCAGCAGCTTGGGAGGGACAGCAAAAGGCGAGCAGTACTTC.

This clonotype was detected many times. This chain uses TRBV11-2 with TRBJ1-5; TRBD1 agrees at 10 bases. The germline V gene has CDR1 SGHAT and CDR2 FQNNGV. With 1 base clipped from V and 3 bases from J, the junction kept 9 bases outside the gene matches. CDR3 length: 18 amino acids. CDR3 amino acids: CASSLGSGTGDVNQPQHF. The CDR3 DNA follows: TGTGCCAGCAGCTTAGGGTCCGGGACAGGGGATGTCAATCAGCCCCAGCATTTT.

The sample holds a few counts of this clonotype. The germline gene is not matched at one end of the junction; a read error may be the cause. The chain has TRBV19 and TRBJ2-2; D possibly corresponds to TRBD2 (5 bases). Germline V CDR1 and CDR2: LNHDA, SQIVND (reference sequence). The CDR3 length is 16 residues. Here the CDR3 reads CGVRAMTTMNTGELFF. The CDR3 DNA is TGCGGAGTCCGGGCGATGACGACTATGAACACCGGGGAGCTGTTTTTT.

Points on this clonotype: A junction boundary mismatches the germline segment, possibly from a read error. This chain links TRBV27 with TRBJ1-3, with D perhaps TRBD1 (5 bases). The CDR3 spans 12 residues. The V gene's germline CDR1 is MNHEY and CDR2 SMNVEV (reference sequence). CDR3 nucleotides: TGTGCCAGCATGGGACTTCCCAACACCACATATTTT. Translated: CASMGLPNTTYF.

In this sample, this clonotype turned up a few times. The chain has TRBV12-3 or TRBV12-4 and TRBJ2-7, with 8 bases fitting TRBD2. V gave up 5 bases and J gave up 7 bases; unmatched junction bases: 7. The CDR3 extends over 13 amino acids. The CDR3 bases are TGTGCCAGCAGTCTCGGGGGGGCGATAGAGCAGTACTTC. Its translation: CASSLGGAIEQYF.

This sequence joins TRBV12-3 or TRBV12-4 and TRBJ1-4; no clear D gene. The CDR3 has 17 amino acids. V gave up 5 bases and J gave up 4 bases, with 20 bases separating them. CDR3 nucleotides: TGTGCCAGCAGTCCTGGCCAGAACCGGGCTCTTAATGAAAAACTGTTTTTT. Its protein product is CASSPGQNRALNEKLFF.

This clonotype has ten or more counts. The chain is built from TRBV20-1 and TRBJ2-3; no clear D gene. The CDR3 spans 14 residues. Germline-derived CDR1 and CDR2 are DFQATT and SNEGSKA (reference sequence). Trimming took off 6 bases at V and 1 base at J, with 14 bases between the two ends. The chain's CDR3 is CSAERGEGTDTQYF. The CDR3 bases are TGCAGTGCCGAGCGAGGAGAAGGCACAGATACGCAGTATTTT.

The chain employs TRBV5-1 and TRBJ2-7; possibly TRBD2 for D (5 bases). CDR3 size: 14 residues. The V end was cut by 3 bases, the J end by 0 bases, with 10 bases between. Germline V gene data show CDR1 as SGHRS and CDR2 as YFSETQ. CDR3 coding DNA: TGCGCCAGCAGCTCCATCGGGAACTCCTACGAGCAGTACTTC. Translation: CASSSIGNSYEQYF.

At least ten counts were recorded for this clonotype. The gene calls are TRBV2 and TRBJ1-3; tentatively, D is TRBD1 (6 bases). Trimming took 3 bases from V and 3 from J, leaving 12 bases between them. The germline V gene encodes CDR1 SNHLY and CDR2 FYNNEI. CDR3 length: 15 residues. CDR3 nucleotides: TGTGCCAGCAGTGACTTAAACAGGGTTGGAAACACCATATATTTT. Its protein product is CASSDLNRVGNTIYF.

In its sample, this clonotype was seen a few times. This sequence joins TRBV2 and TRBJ1-4; D call uncertain. The length of the CDR3 is 12 residues. The V and J ends lost 3 bases and 8 bases respectively, with 7 bases between them. Germline loops: CDR1 SNHLY, CDR2 FYNNEI. In nucleotides, the CDR3 is TGTGCCAGCAGTGACAACTGGGAAAAACTGTTTTTT. Its protein product is CASSDNWEKLFF.

This clonotype was seen repeatedly, ten times or more. The chain is built from TRBV6-1 and TRBJ2-1; TRBD2 aligns across 8 bases. The CDR3 runs 17 residues. V trimming: 5 bases; J trimming: 6 bases; junction bases outside the gene matches: 15. CDR1 is MNHNS and CDR2 is SASEGT in the germline V gene. This chain's CDR3 is CASSSPRERGRLNEQFF. CDR3 nucleotides: TGTGCCAGCAGTTCCCCCCGGGAGCGGGGGCGCCTCAATGAGCAGTTCTTC.

The table lists this clonotype with many counts. The chain links TRBV11-1 to TRBJ2-7; 9 positions agree with TRBD1. Germline V lookup: CDR1 SGHAT, CDR2 FQDESV (reference sequence). CDR3 size: 15 residues. The V gene end was trimmed by 2 bases and the J gene end by 2 bases; junction bases not matched to a gene: 4. This CDR3 is CASSLIQGAAYEQYF. In DNA form, the CDR3 reads TGTGCCAGCAGCTTAATACAGGGGGCGGCCTACGAGCAGTACTTC.

This clonotype was counted only a few times. The CDR3 bases are TGTGCTAGTGGTTTAGCCGACGACAGGCATCAGCCCCAGCATTTT. Amino acids: CASGLADDRHQPQHF. The chain recombines TRBV12-5 with TRBJ1-5; weak D call: TRBD1 (6 bases). Per the germline V gene, CDR1 is LGHNT and CDR2 is FRNRAP. V lost 3 bases to trimming and J lost 5 bases, with 14 bases between them. This CDR3 region has 15 residues.

This clonotype was detected a few times. The J gene is TRBJ1-1, the V gene TRBV9; D might be TRBD1 (5 bases). Germline V gene sequence: CDR1 SGDLS, CDR2 YYNGEE. CDR3 length: 15 residues. Trimming stripped 1 base from V and 2 bases from J, with 12 bases between. CDR3 sequence reads: CASSVTGTDNTEAFF. For the CDR3, the DNA is TGTGCCAGCAGCGTAACCGGGACGGACAACACTGAAGCTTTCTTT.

This clonotype was seen ten or more times. The rearrangement joins TRBV3-1 to TRBJ1-5, with TRBD1 matching over 8 bases. The CDR3 length is 15 residues. The V gene end was trimmed by 3 bases and the J gene end by 0 bases; junction bases not matched to a gene: 1. From germline, CDR1 is LGHDT and CDR2 YNNKEL (reference sequence). The chain's CDR3 is CASSQTGDSNQPQHF. DNA for the CDR3: TGTGCCAGCAGCCAGACAGGGGATAGCAATCAGCCCCAGCATTTT.

At least ten counts were recorded for this clonotype. The chain couples TRBV3-1 to TRBJ2-7; 8 positions match TRBD1. V shed 5 bases and J 3 bases; nucleotides not matched to a gene: 6. The germline V gene encodes CDR1 LGHDT and CDR2 YNNKEL (reference sequence). CDR3 length: 14 amino acids. The CDR3 loop is CASSKTGEDYEQYF. CDR3 coding DNA: TGTGCCAGCAGCAAGACAGGGGAAGACTACGAGCAGTACTTC.

CDR3 sequence (DNA): TGTGCCAGCAGCTTTGGACAGCACAATCAGCCCCAGCATTTT. It codes for CASSFGQHNQPQHF. The V and J genes are TRBV13 and TRBJ1-5, with D perhaps TRBD1 (6 bases). The ends were cut back, 3 bases at V and 3 bases at J, with 9 bases in the middle. Per the germline V gene, CDR1 is PRHDT and CDR2 is FYEKMQ (reference sequence). This CDR3 is 14 amino acids long.

V gene TRBV19 combines with J gene TRBJ1-2, with 10 nucleotides matching TRBD1. The CDR3 runs to 15 residues. Germline V gene data show CDR1 as LNHDA and CDR2 as SQIVND (reference sequence). The trim removed 5 bases at V and 4 bases at J, leaving 7 bases unmatched. The CDR3 region has the DNA TGTGCCAGTAGTCTCCGGGACAGGGGCGGCTATGGCTACACCTTC. As protein: CASSLRDRGGYGYTF. The full variable domain, with the rest looked up from reference TRBV19 and TRBJ1-2, is DGGITQSPKYLFRKEGQNVTLSCEQNLNHDAMYWYRQDPGQGLRLIYYSQIVNDFQKGDIAEGYSVSREKKESFPLTVTSAQKNPTAFYLCASSLRDRGGYGYTFGSGTRLTVV.

This clonotype has more than one count but fewer than ten. The V gene is TRBV7-8, the J gene TRBJ2-1, with D perhaps matching TRBD2 (6 bases). Trimming left V 1 base short and J 9 bases short, with 13 bases between. Germline V gene sequence: CDR1 SGHVS, CDR2 FQNEAQ. The CDR3 length is 14 residues. The CDR3 DNA is TGTGCCAGCAGCTTAGTAGCGGCACCCGTTGAGCAGTTCTTC. The encoded protein is CASSLVAAPVEQFF.

The chain employs TRBV24-1 and TRBJ2-7, with D maybe TRBD2 (6 bases). Germline V gene lookup returns CDR1 KGHDR and CDR2 SFDVKD. Trimming shortened V by 9 bases and J by 2 bases, and 13 bases separated the two germline ends. The CDR3 contains 13 residues. For the CDR3, the DNA is TGTGCCACCCCTCCCCGGGAGCCCTACGAGCAGTACTTC. This sequence encodes CATPPREPYEQYF.

This clonotype was seen more than once but under ten times. The chain employs TRBV6-1 and TRBJ1-1; D might be TRBD1 (6 bases). V was shortened by 8 bases and J by 0 bases, with 13 bases between the two germline ends. Germline V gene sequence: CDR1 MNHNS, CDR2 SASEGT. The CDR3 loop spans 14 amino acids. The CDR3: CASYDRSMNTEAFF. The CDR3 coding sequence is TGTGCCAGCTACGACAGGAGCATGAACACTGAAGCTTTCTTT.